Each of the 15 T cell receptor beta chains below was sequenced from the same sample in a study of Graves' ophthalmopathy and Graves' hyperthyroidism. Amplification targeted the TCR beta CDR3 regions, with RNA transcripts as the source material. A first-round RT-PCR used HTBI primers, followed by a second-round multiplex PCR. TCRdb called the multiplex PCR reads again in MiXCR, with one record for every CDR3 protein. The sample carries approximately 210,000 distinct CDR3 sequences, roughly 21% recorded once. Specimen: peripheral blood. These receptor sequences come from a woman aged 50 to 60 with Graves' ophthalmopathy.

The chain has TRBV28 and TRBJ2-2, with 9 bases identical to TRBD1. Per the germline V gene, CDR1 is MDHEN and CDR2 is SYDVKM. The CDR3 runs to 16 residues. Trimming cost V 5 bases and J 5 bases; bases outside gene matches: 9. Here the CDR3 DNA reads TGTGCCAGCAGTCCCACCGGGACAGGGAAGACCGGGGAGCTGTTTTTT. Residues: CASSPTGTGKTGELFF.

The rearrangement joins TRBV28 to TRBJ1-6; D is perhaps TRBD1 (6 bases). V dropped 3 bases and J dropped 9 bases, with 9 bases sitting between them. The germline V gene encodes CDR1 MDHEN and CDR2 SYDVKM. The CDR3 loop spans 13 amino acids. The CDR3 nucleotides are TGTGCCAGCAGTTTCGACAGGCTTTCACCCCTCCACTTT. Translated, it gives CASSFDRLSPLHF. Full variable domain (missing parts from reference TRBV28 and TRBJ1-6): DVKVTQSSRYLVKRTGEKVFLECVQDMDHENMFWYRQDPGLGLRLIYFSYDVKMKEKGDIPEGYSVSREKKERFSLILESASTNQTSMYLCASSFDRLSPLHFGNGTRLTVT.

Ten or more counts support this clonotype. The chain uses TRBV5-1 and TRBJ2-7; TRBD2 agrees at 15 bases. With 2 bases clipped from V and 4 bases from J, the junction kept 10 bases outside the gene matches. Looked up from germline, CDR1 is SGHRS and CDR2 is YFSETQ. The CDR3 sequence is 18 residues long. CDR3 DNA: TGCGCCAGCAGCTTATCGGTAGGGACTAGCGGGAGGTGGTACGAGCAGTACTTC. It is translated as CASSLSVGTSGRWYEQYF.

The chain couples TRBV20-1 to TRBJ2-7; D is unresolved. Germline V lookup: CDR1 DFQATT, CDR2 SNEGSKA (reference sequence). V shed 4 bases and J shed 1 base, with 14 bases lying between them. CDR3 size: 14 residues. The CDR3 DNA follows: TGCAGTGCTAACTGGCACCTCAAGTCCTACGAGCAGTACTTC. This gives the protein CSANWHLKSYEQYF.

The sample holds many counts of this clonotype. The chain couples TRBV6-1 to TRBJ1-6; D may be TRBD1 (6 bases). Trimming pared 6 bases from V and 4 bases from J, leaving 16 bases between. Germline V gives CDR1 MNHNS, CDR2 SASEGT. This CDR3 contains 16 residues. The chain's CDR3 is CASSPHNTGYNSPLHF. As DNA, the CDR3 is TGTGCCAGCAGCCCCCATAACACAGGGTATAATTCACCCCTCCACTTT.

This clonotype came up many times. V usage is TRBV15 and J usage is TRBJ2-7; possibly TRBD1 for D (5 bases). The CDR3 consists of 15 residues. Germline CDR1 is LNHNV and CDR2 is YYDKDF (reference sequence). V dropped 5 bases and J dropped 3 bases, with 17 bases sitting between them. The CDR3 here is CATSRYQGNFYEQYF. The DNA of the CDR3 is TGTGCCACCAGCCGATACCAGGGTAATTTCTACGAGCAGTACTTC.

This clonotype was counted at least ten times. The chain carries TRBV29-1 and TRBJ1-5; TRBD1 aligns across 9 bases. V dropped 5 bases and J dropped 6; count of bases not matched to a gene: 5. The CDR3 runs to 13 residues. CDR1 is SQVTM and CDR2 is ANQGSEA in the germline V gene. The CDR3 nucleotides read TGCAGCGTTCGACAGGGGGAGGCTCAGCCCCAGCATTTT. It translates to CSVRQGEAQPQHF.

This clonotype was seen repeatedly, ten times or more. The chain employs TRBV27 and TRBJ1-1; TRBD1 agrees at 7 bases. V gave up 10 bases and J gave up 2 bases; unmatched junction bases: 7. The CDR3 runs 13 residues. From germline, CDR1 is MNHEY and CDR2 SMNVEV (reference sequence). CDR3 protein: CATRDRVNTEAFF. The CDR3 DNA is TGTGCCACCCGAGACAGGGTTAACACTGAAGCTTTCTTT.

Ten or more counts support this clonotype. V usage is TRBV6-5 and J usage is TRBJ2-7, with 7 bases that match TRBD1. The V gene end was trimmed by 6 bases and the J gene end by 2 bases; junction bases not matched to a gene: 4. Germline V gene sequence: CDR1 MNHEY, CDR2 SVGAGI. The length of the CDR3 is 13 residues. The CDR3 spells CASRGGQTYEQYF. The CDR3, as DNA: TGTGCCAGCAGAGGGGGACAGACCTACGAGCAGTACTTC.

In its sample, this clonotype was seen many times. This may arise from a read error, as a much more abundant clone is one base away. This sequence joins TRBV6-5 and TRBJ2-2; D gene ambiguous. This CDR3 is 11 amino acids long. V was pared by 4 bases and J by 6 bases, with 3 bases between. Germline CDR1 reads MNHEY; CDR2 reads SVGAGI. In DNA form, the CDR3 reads TGTGCCAGCAGTTCCCCCGGGGAGCTGTTTTTT. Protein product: CASSSPGELFF.

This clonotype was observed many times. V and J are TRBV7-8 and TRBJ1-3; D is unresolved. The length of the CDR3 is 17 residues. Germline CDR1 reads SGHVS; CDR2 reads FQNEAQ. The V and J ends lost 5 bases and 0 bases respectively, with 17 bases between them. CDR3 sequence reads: CASSPRSRENSGNTIYF. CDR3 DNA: TGTGCCAGCAGCCCCCGGAGTCGAGAAAACTCTGGAAACACCATATATTTT.

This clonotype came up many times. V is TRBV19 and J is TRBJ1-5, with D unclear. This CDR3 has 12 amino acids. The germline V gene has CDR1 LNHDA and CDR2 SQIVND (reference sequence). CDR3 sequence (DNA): TGTGCAGCCGGGATAACCAATCAGCCCCAGCATTTT. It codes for CAAGITNQPQHF.

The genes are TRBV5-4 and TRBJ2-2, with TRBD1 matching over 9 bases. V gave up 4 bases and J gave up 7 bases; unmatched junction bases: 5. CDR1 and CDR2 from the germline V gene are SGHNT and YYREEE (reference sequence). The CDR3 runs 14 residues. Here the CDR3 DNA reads TGTGCCAGCAGCAAACAGGGGGCAGGCGGGGAGCTGTTTTTT. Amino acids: CASSKQGAGGELFF.

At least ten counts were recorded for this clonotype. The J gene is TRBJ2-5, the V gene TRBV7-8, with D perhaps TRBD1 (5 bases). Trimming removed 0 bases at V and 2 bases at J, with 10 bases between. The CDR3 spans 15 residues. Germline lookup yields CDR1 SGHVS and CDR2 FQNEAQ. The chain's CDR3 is CASSLARQPQETQYF. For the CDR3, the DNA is TGTGCCAGCAGCTTAGCGCGACAGCCACAAGAGACCCAGTACTTC.

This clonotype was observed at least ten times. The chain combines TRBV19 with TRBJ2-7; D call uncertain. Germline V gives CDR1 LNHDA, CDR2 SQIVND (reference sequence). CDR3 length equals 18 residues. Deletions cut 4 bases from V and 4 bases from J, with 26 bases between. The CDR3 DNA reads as TGTGCCAGTAGTAACCCACGGAATCCCCCAGAAAACCAGTACGAGCAGTACTTC. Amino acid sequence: CASSNPRNPPENQYEQYF. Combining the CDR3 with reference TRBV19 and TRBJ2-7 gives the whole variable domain DGGITQSPKYLFRKEGQNVTLSCEQNLNHDAMYWYRQDPGQGLRLIYYSQIVNDFQKGDIAEGYSVSREKKESFPLTVTSAQKNPTAFYLCASSNPRNPPENQYEQYFGPGTRLTVT.